This is a list of T cell receptor beta chains from one sample in a study of OX40 agonist ivuxolimab in advanced cancers. TCRdb's table, derived via immunoSEQ multiplex PCR, lists solely in-frame clones and lacks some. The data show over 75,000 clones, around nine tenths seen once. This material consisted of CD4+ or CD8+ T cells sorted from blood, taken in a trial of the OX40 agonist ivuxolimab. The receptors stem from an adult with an advanced solid tumor such as melanoma, head and neck, liver or kidney cancer. Both conserved end residues are part of each CDR3. The D gene is left open where the match is weak. Rows may omit the clone size; those that give it use once, few, many or a size class.

>TRBJ1-1|TRBV11-3|once|NA
CASSLNGRNTEAFF
TGTGCCAGCAGCTTAAATGGGAGGAACACTGAAGCTTTCTTT
>TRBJ1-2|TRBV7-2|NA|TRBD1
CASSLESQGAFGYTF
TGTGCCAGCAGCTTAGAATCGCAGGGGGCGTTCGGCTACACCTTC
>TRBJ2-3|TRBV7-2|NA|NA
CASGEGLPTDTQYF
TGTGCCTCCGGAGAGGGCCTTCCCACAGATACGCAGTATTTT
>TRBJ2-7|TRBV19|NA|NA
CASSITPYEQYF
TGTGCCAGTAGTATAACCCCCTACGAGCAGTACTTC
>TRBJ1-2|TRBV6-6|NA|NA
CASSYDETYYGYTF
TGTGCCAGCAGTTACGACGAGACCTACTATGGCTACACCTTC
>TRBJ1-1|TRBV5-6|NA|NA
CASSLASGSITEAFF
TGTGCCAGCAGCTTGGCCTCCGGTTCCATAACTGAAGCTTTCTTT
>TRBJ2-2|TRBV30|NA|NA
CAWSRESTGELFF
TGTGCCTGGAGTAGGGAATCCACCGGGGAGCTGTTTTTT
>TRBJ1-2|TRBV20-1|once|NA
CSASASGYTF
TGCAGTGCTAGTGCATCCGGCTACACCTTC
>TRBJ2-3|TRBV7-9|NA|NA
CASSFTLSTDTQYF
TGTGCCAGCAGCTTCACCCTTAGCACAGATACGCAGTATTTT
>TRBJ1-2|TRBV6-5|NA|NA
CASSDPGRYYGYTF
TGTGCCAGCAGTGATCCCGGGAGGTACTATGGCTACACCTTC
>TRBJ2-1|TRBV19|NA|TRBD2
CASSRLAGDGNEQFF
TGTGCCAGTAGCCGACTAGCGGGAGATGGGAATGAGCAGTTCTTC
>TRBJ2-6|TRBV9|NA|TRBD1
CASSGDRGSGANVLTF
TGTGCCAGCAGCGGGGACAGGGGATCGGGGGCCAACGTCCTGACTTTC
>TRBJ2-7|TRBV28|NA|TRBD1
CASSLEDRDKNEQYF
TGTGCCAGCAGTTTAGAAGACAGGGATAAGAACGAGCAGTACTTC
>TRBJ2-7|TRBV7-2|NA|NA
CASSFTVDHEQYF
TGTGCCAGCAGCTTCACGGTAGATCACGAGCAGTACTTC
>TRBJ2-7|TRBV5-1|NA|NA
CASRTSSSYEQYF
TGCGCCAGCAGGACTAGTTCGTCCTACGAGCAGTACTTC
>TRBJ1-1|TRBV28|NA|TRBD1
CASSPRTGGGSTEAFF
TGTGCCAGCAGCCCTAGGACAGGGGGCGGGAGTACTGAAGCTTTCTTT
>TRBJ1-5|TRBV19|once|TRBD1
CASSISSNDRGNQPQHF
TGTGCCAGTAGTATAAGCTCAAACGACAGGGGGAATCAGCCCCAGCATTTT
>TRBJ2-5|TRBV19|NA|NA
CASSISPGQETQYF
TGTGCCAGTAGTATTAGCCCGGGACAAGAGACCCAGTACTTC
>TRBJ1-1|TRBV6-1|NA|NA
CASSETEDTEAFF
TGTGCCAGCAGTGAAACAGAGGACACTGAAGCTTTCTTT
>TRBJ1-1|TRBV29-1|NA|NA
CSARRGAPANTEAFF
TGCAGCGCCCGGCGGGGGGCTCCAGCGAACACTGAAGCTTTCTTT
>TRBJ1-6|TRBV5-6|NA|NA
CASSFQDRPNNSPLHF
TGTGCCAGCAGCTTCCAAGACAGGCCAAATAATTCACCCCTCCACTTT
>TRBJ2-3|TRBV5-1|NA|NA
CASSLFGTDTQYF
TGCGCCAGCAGCTTGTTCGGCACAGATACGCAGTATTTT
>TRBJ2-1|TRBV30|once|TRBD1
CACTGTANLEQFF
TGTGCCTGCACCGGGACAGCGAATCTTGAGCAGTTCTTC
>TRBJ1-2|TRBV6-6|few|NA
CASSYEGDYGYTF
TGTGCCAGCAGTTACGAGGGGGACTATGGCTACACCTTC
>TRBJ2-5|TRBV9|NA|TRBD2
CASSVGASGSGETQYF
TGTGCCAGCAGCGTAGGAGCTAGCGGGAGCGGGGAGACCCAGTACTTC
>TRBJ2-3|TRBV5-4|few|TRBD2
CASSFLAGSTDTQYF
TGTGCCAGCAGCTTTCTAGCGGGATCCACAGATACGCAGTATTTT
>TRBJ1-1|TRBV11-2|NA|NA
CASSLDRRTEAFF
TGTGCCAGCAGCTTAGATCGCAGAACTGAAGCTTTCTTT
>TRBJ1-2|TRBV13|NA|NA
CASSLTRPAYGYTF
TGTGCCAGCAGCTTAACCCGCCCCGCCTATGGCTACACCTTC
>TRBJ2-4|TRBV28|NA|TRBD2
CASRVGGKNIQYF
TGTGCCAGCCGGGTCGGGGGGAAAAACATTCAGTACTTC
>TRBJ2-5|TRBV9|NA|NA
CASSDGPTGKETQYF
TGTGCCAGCAGCGACGGACCGACGGGGAAAGAGACCCAGTACTTC
>TRBJ1-5|TRBV6-6|NA|NA
CASRNRVGQPQHF
TGTGCCAGCAGGAACAGGGTAGGTCAGCCCCAGCATTTT
>TRBJ2-2|TRBV11-2|NA|TRBD1
CASSSTGANTGELFF
TGTGCCAGCAGCTCGACAGGGGCCAACACCGGGGAGCTGTTTTTT
>TRBJ1-1|TRBV30|NA|TRBD1
CAWDPGQGERAFF
TGTGCCTGGGACCCCGGACAGGGGGAACGAGCTTTCTTT
>TRBJ1-3|TRBV5-4|NA|TRBD1
CASSLNPQGLGKNTIYF
TGTGCCAGCAGCTTGAACCCACAGGGGTTGGGAAAAAACACCATATATTTT
>TRBJ1-4|TRBV15|NA|NA
CATSRDRRQGAGEKLFF
TGTGCCACCAGCAGAGATCGAAGGCAAGGGGCGGGGGAAAAACTGTTTTTT
>TRBJ2-7|TRBV6-5|NA|NA
CATGRGYEYEQYF
TGTGCCACGGGGAGGGGGTACGAATACGAGCAGTACTTC
>TRBJ1-2|TRBV20-1|NA|NA
CSASHEGGYTF
TGCAGTGCTAGTCACGAGGGGGGCTACACCTTC
>TRBJ2-7|TRBV6-5|NA|NA
CASSQVDSRYEQYF
TGTGCCAGCAGCCAGGTGGATTCCAGATACGAGCAGTACTTC
>TRBJ1-3|TRBV2|NA|NA
CASRTGFSGNTIYF
TGTGCCAGCAGAACAGGGTTCTCTGGAAACACCATATATTTT
>TRBJ1-3|TRBV28|NA|NA
CASSLTGPPFLNTIYF
TGTGCCAGCAGTCTAACCGGGCCGCCTTTTCTAAACACCATATATTTT
>TRBJ1-1|TRBV15|few|NA
CATSPGQPNTEAFF
TGTGCCACCAGCCCCGGACAGCCGAACACTGAAGCTTTCTTT
>TRBJ2-3|TRBV7-6|once|TRBD2
CASAPTSGSTDTQYF
TGTGCCAGCGCCCCGACTAGCGGTAGCACAGATACGCAGTATTTT
>TRBJ2-5|TRBV11-3|NA|NA
CASSKYQLVGEETQYF
TGTGCCAGCAGCAAATACCAGCTCGTGGGGGAGGAGACCCAGTACTTC
>TRBJ2-3|TRBV11-3|NA|NA
CASNREADTQYF
TGTGCCAGCAACCGAGAAGCAGATACGCAGTATTTT
>TRBJ1-1|TRBV2|few|NA
CASSVEGGSGAFF
TGTGCCAGCAGTGTGGAGGGCGGTAGTGGAGCTTTCTTT
>TRBJ2-1|TRBV11-1|few|TRBD2
CASSSLAGGRYEQFF
TGTGCCAGCAGTTCTCTAGCGGGAGGGCGCTATGAGCAGTTCTTC
>TRBJ1-2|TRBV5-1|NA|NA
CASSSGVFNYGYTF
TGCGCCAGCAGCTCAGGGGTTTTTAACTATGGCTACACCTTC